The rows below give T cell receptor beta chains drawn from one sample of a study of blood T cell repertoires in COVID-19. Assay used: immunoSEQ multiplex PCR; TCRdb lists only in-frame clones, some missing. The data show 250,000 to 300,000 clones, around 81% seen once. Sequenced: peripheral blood. The receptors here all came from a woman in her fifties or sixties with active or convalescent COVID-19. CDR3s include the opening cysteine and the closing phenylalanine or tryptophan. The D gene is left open where the match is weak. Only some rows state a clone size, as once, few, many or a class for expanded clones.

abundance | j_gene | d_gene | v_gene | CDR3aa | CDR3nt
. | TRBJ1-2 | TRBD1 | TRBV5-5 | CASSLGDRNYGYTF | TGTGCCAGCAGCTTGGGGGACAGAAACTATGGCTACACCTTC
. | TRBJ1-5 | . | TRBV27 | CASRRTENQPQHF | TGTGCCAGCCGTCGGACAGAAAATCAGCCCCAGCATTTT
. | TRBJ1-1 | . | TRBV7-9 | CASSVRSTEAFF | TGTGCCAGCAGCGTCCGGAGCACTGAAGCTTTCTTT
few | TRBJ1-6 | . | TRBV3-1/TRBV3-2 | CASSQDAGTGSPLHF | TGTGCCAGCAGCCAAGACGCGGGTACTGGTTCACCCCTCCACTTT
few | TRBJ2-1 | . | TRBV10-3 | CAISGTVIVGSSYNEQFF | TGTGCCATCAGTGGGACAGTCATCGTAGGGAGCTCCTACAATGAGCAGTTCTTC
. | TRBJ1-5 | TRBD1 | TRBV29-1 | CSARDRGQPQHF | TGCAGCGCTAGGGACAGGGGACAGCCCCAGCATTTT
. | TRBJ1-1 | . | TRBV9 | CASSVGSDTEAFF | TGTGCCAGCAGCGTCGGTAGCGACACTGAAGCTTTCTTT
. | TRBJ2-3 | TRBD2 | TRBV9 | CASSVRGGGSDTQYF | TGTGCCAGCAGCGTACGTGGCGGGGGATCAGATACGCAGTATTTT
. | TRBJ1-2 | TRBD1 | TRBV5-4 | CASRLLHRDRGRGYTF | TGTGCCAGCAGGCTTCTCCACCGGGACAGGGGGCGCGGCTACACCTTC
. | TRBJ2-1 | TRBD2 | TRBV10-3 | CAIGLAGEHEQFF | TGTGCCATTGGCCTAGCGGGGGAGCATGAGCAGTTCTTC
. | TRBJ2-3 | . | TRBV7-2 | CASSPGHSTDTQYF | TGTGCCAGCAGCCCGGGACACAGCACAGATACGCAGTATTTT
. | TRBJ2-1 | . | TRBV10-3 | CAIKEGGLSNEQFF | TGTGCCATCAAGGAGGGGGGGCTGAGCAATGAGCAGTTCTTC
. | TRBJ2-1 | TRBD1 | TRBV18 | CASSPPGQINEQFF | TGTGCCAGCTCACCACCGGGACAGATCAATGAGCAGTTCTTC
. | TRBJ2-7 | . | TRBV3-1/TRBV3-2 | CASRGGGGMDEQYF | TGTGCCAGCAGGGGGGGAGGGGGTATGGACGAGCAGTACTTC
. | TRBJ1-4 | . | TRBV4-1 | CASSQDSRELFF | TGCGCCAGCAGCCAAGATTCGAGGGAACTGTTTTTT
. | TRBJ2-7 | . | TRBV11-2 | CASSLASDSPYEQYF | TGTGCCAGCAGCTTAGCATCCGACAGTCCCTACGAGCAGTACTTC
. | TRBJ2-3 | TRBD2 | TRBV7-2 | CASSLVASGADTQYF | TGTGCCAGCAGCTTAGTAGCTAGCGGGGCTGATACGCAGTATTTT
. | TRBJ1-1 | . | TRBV11-3 | CASSLSGEGTEAFF | TGTGCCAGCAGCTTATCAGGGGAAGGAACTGAAGCTTTCTTT
. | TRBJ2-2 | TRBD1 | TRBV7-2 | CASTNRGVGTGELFF | TGTGCCAGCACCAACAGGGGAGTGGGCACCGGGGAGCTGTTTTTT
. | TRBJ1-3 | . | TRBV3-1/TRBV3-2 | CASSQDLIGTTAIYF | TGTGCCAGCAGCCAAGATTTAATTGGGACAACCGCCATATATTTT
. | TRBJ2-7 | TRBD2 | TRBV19 | CASSISLAGGYEQYF | TGTGCCAGTAGTATCTCCCTAGCGGGGGGCTACGAGCAGTACTTC
. | TRBJ2-7 | . | TRBV7-9 | CASSPDIKTYEQYF | TGTGCCAGCAGCCCGGACATCAAAACCTACGAGCAGTACTTC
. | TRBJ1-2 | . | TRBV7-3 | CASSPSGSVYGYTF | TGTGCCAGCAGCCCTTCCGGGTCGGTTTACGGCTACACCTTC
. | TRBJ2-2 | TRBD1 | TRBV5-6 | CASSGTGAGELFF | TGTGCCAGCAGCGGAACAGGGGCCGGGGAGCTGTTTTTT
few | TRBJ2-7 | . | TRBV7-2 | CASSPVTGNEAYAYEQYF | TGTGCCAGCAGCCCCGTCACAGGGAACGAAGCCTATGCCTACGAGCAGTACTTC
. | TRBJ1-5 | . | TRBV3-1/TRBV3-2 | CASSQALRRPNQPQHF | TGTGCCAGCAGCCAAGCCCTCCGGAGACCCAATCAGCCCCAGCATTTT
. | TRBJ1-4 | TRBD1 | TRBV7-9 | CASSLGDRGHEKLFF | TGTGCCAGCAGCTTGGGCGACAGGGGGCATGAAAAACTGTTTTTT
. | TRBJ1-1 | . | TRBV7-9 | CASSLGRWTEAFF | TGTGCCAGCAGCTTGGGCAGGTGGACTGAAGCTTTCTTT
. | TRBJ2-5 | TRBD2 | TRBV19 | CASSITSGGETQYF | TGTGCCAGTAGTATAACTAGCGGCGGAGAGACCCAGTACTTC
few | TRBJ2-2 | . | TRBV3-1/TRBV3-2 | CASSQDLGEQNTGELFF | TGTGCCAGCAGCCAAGATTTAGGGGAACAGAACACCGGGGAGCTGTTTTTT
few | TRBJ1-1 | . | TRBV30 | CAWSVGSRTEAFF | TGTGCCTGGAGTGTAGGGAGCCGCACTGAAGCTTTCTTT
. | TRBJ2-3 | TRBD2 | TRBV10-3 | CAISLTSGGDTDTQYF | TGTGCCATCAGTTTGACTAGCGGGGGGGACACAGATACGCAGTATTTT
. | TRBJ2-7 | TRBD2 | TRBV19 | CASTSGGYEQYF | TGTGCCAGTACTAGCGGGGGCTACGAGCAGTACTTC
. | TRBJ2-7 | TRBD2 | TRBV28 | CASNLSGTSGSLPYEQYF | TGTGCCAGCAATCTTTCCGGGACTAGCGGATCCTTACCCTACGAGCAGTACTTC
. | TRBJ1-3 | TRBD1 | TRBV9 | CASSVGGRNRGAGNTIYF | TGTGCCAGCAGCGTAGGAGGAAGGAACAGGGGTGCTGGAAACACCATATATTTT
. | TRBJ1-2 | TRBD1 | TRBV5-1 | CASSLEGRGDYGYTF | TGCGCCAGCAGCTTGGAAGGCAGGGGGGACTATGGCTACACCTTC
. | TRBJ1-2 | TRBD1 | TRBV5-1 | CASSVPEGADGYTF | TGCGCCAGCAGCGTCCCAGAGGGGGCGGATGGCTACACCTTC
once | TRBJ2-2 | . | TRBV9 | CASSVSNTGELFF | TGTGCCAGCAGCGTCTCGAACACCGGGGAGCTGTTTTTT
. | TRBJ1-2 | TRBD1 | TRBV12-5 | CASGLGQGAYYGYTF | TGTGCTAGTGGTTTGGGACAGGGGGCTTACTATGGCTACACCTTC
. | TRBJ1-6 | TRBD1 | TRBV28 | CASSLGQGPVF | TGTGCCAGCAGTTTAGGACAGGGACCTGTCTTT
. | TRBJ1-1 | . | TRBV29-1 | CSVERQVPTEAFF | TGCAGCGTTGAAAGACAGGTCCCCACTGAAGCTTTCTTT
. | TRBJ2-1 | TRBD1 | TRBV6-6 | CATRAGTAHEQFF | TGTGCCACCAGGGCCGGGACAGCCCATGAGCAGTTCTTC